This TCR beta chain emerged from a study of TIL therapy for anti-PD-1-resistant metastatic lung cancer. Study summary: Median patient age was approximately 58, ranging about 38-80 years. Tumors carried a median 1.5 non-synonymous mutations per megabase.

As for time point: pre-treatment sample, taken before nivolumab and TIL therapy. Stage 4 NSCLC adults joined between late 2017 and 2020. Sequencing used immunoSEQ v3. Here immunoSEQ multiplex PCR was the method, and the copy in TCRdb shows in-frame clones only, minus some. This table has about 50,000 clones, 70% to 90% appearing once. V was clipped by 1 base and J by 3 bases; unmatched bases: 2. The CDR3 totals 15 residues. Germline-derived CDR1 and CDR2 are LGHDT and YNNKEL (reference sequence). The chain is built from TRBV3-1 (or the pseudogene TRBV3-2) and TRBJ1-4; 7 nucleotides match TRBD1. The sequenced sample was blood, obtained at baseline. The TCR comes from a person aged 30 to 80 with non-small cell lung cancer. CDR3 sequence reads: CASSQVTGPNEKLFF. CDR3 bases: TGTGCCAGCAGCCAAGTGACAGGGCCTAATGAAAAACTGTTTTTT.